Following are 25 T cell receptor beta chains from one sample sequenced in a study of cytomegalovirus exposure and HLA in healthy donors. In the PCR, 60 Vbeta and 13 Jbeta primers were used. Clones were read by immunoSEQ multiplex PCR, and TCRdb kept only the in-frame ones, dropping some. The sample lists around 220,000 clones, roughly four fifths occurring once. The sample consisted of PBMCs. The receptors were gathered from a girl aged 2 to 10 in good health and CMV-seronegative.

The chain couples TRBV30 to TRBJ2-7; 10 nucleotides line up with TRBD2. V was pared by 0 bases and J by 0 bases, with 2 bases of the junction left unmatched. The CDR3 runs 15 residues. Per germline, CDR1 GTSNPN and CDR2 SVGIG (reference sequence). Here the CDR3 reads CAWSVPSGSSYEQYF. The CDR3 region has the DNA TGTGCCTGGAGTGTACCTAGCGGGAGCTCCTACGAGCAGTACTTC.

Comments on this clone: In the same sample, other DNA sequences code for this CDR3. This chain links TRBV27 with TRBJ2-7; 8 bases are a match to TRBD1. Germline CDR1 is MNHEY and CDR2 is SMNVEV (reference sequence). CDR3 length: 13 amino acids. Trimming cost V 5 bases and J 4 bases; bases outside gene matches: 4. The CDR3 sequence: CASSPGQGYEQYF. CDR3 DNA: TGTGCCAGCAGTCCCGGACAGGGTTACGAGCAGTACTTC.

This chain joins TRBV7-3 and TRBJ1-1; D gene uncertain. Trimming cost V 2 bases and J 4 bases, with 8 bases left between them. CDR3 length equals 13 residues. CDR1 and CDR2 (germline): SGHTA, FQGTGA. CDR3 in amino acids: CASSLFGGTEAFF. For the CDR3, the DNA is TGTGCCAGCAGCTTATTTGGAGGCACTGAAGCTTTCTTT.

This chain joins TRBV30 and TRBJ2-7; possible D gene TRBD2, 5 bases. Germline CDR1 reads GTSNPN; CDR2 reads SVGIG (reference sequence). CDR3 length equals 12 residues. Trimming pared 0 bases from V and 4 bases from J, leaving 7 bases between. CDR3 DNA: TGTGCCTGGAGTGTAGGAGGATACGAGCAGTACTTC. This codes for CAWSVGGYEQYF.

The J gene is TRBJ2-7, the V gene TRBV27, with TRBD1 matching 7 bases. V dropped 6 bases and J dropped 0; count of bases not matched to a gene: 11. Per germline, CDR1 MNHEY and CDR2 SMNVEV (reference sequence). This CDR3 has 16 residues. For the CDR3, the DNA is TGTGCCAGCAGGAGGATCGGGACAGAGAGCTCCTACGAGCAGTACTTC. Protein product: CASRRIGTESSYEQYF.

The V gene is TRBV4-1, the J gene TRBJ1-2; D gene ambiguous. CDR3 length: 16 residues. Trimming pared 0 bases from V and 3 bases from J, leaving 14 bases between. CDR1 MGHRA and CDR2 YSYEKL come from the germline V gene. The CDR3 region has the DNA TGCGCCAGCAGCCAAGATTTGAGGGCGGGATACTATGGCTACACCTTC. Translated, it gives CASSQDLRAGYYGYTF.

V usage is TRBV4-1 and J usage is TRBJ1-6, with a possible D match to TRBD1 (5 bases). CDR1 and CDR2 (germline): MGHRA, YSYEKL. There are 16 residues in the CDR3. V was trimmed by 3 bases and J by 3 bases, leaving 12 bases between them. In nucleotides, the CDR3 is TGCGCCAGCAGCCAGTTCGGACAAAGCTATAATTCACCCCTCCACTTT. Translation gives CASSQFGQSYNSPLHF.

The chain carries TRBV29-1 and TRBJ2-1; perhaps TRBD2 as D (6 bases). Germline assignment: CDR1 SQVTM and CDR2 ANQGSEA. Trimming shortened V by 4 bases and J by 6 bases, and 10 bases separated the two germline ends. The CDR3 has 12 amino acids. This CDR3 reads CSVAWGVNEQFF. The CDR3 DNA reads TGCAGCGTTGCTTGGGGGGTCAATGAGCAGTTCTTC.

The CDR3 reads CSVEERASGRAVDTQYF. As DNA, the CDR3 is TGCAGCGTTGAAGAAAGGGCTAGCGGGAGGGCCGTAGATACGCAGTATTTT. The chain has TRBV29-1 and TRBJ2-3, with 12 bases lining up with TRBD2. The CDR3 has 17 residues. Germline values: CDR1 SQVTM, CDR2 ANQGSEA. V lost 0 bases to trimming and J lost 5 bases; unmatched junction nucleotides: 9.

The chain joins TRBV19 to TRBJ1-4; D gene unclear. V shed 3 bases and J shed 7 bases, with 12 bases lying between them. The CDR3 runs 14 residues. Germline loops: CDR1 LNHDA, CDR2 SQIVND (reference sequence). CDR3 bases: TGTGCCAGTAGTATCCGCGGGATGGGTGAAAAACTGTTTTTT. Protein product: CASSIRGMGEKLFF.

This chain joins TRBV9 and TRBJ1-4; no reliable D call. Trimming stripped 0 bases from V and 5 bases from J, with 5 bases between. Germline values: CDR1 SGDLS, CDR2 YYNGEE. This CDR3 region has 13 residues. The DNA for the CDR3 is TGTGCCAGCAGCGTAGGGCCGAATGAAAAACTGTTTTTT. As protein: CASSVGPNEKLFF.

The CDR3 DNA follows: TGTGCCAGCAGCTCGGGACAGAGCTCCTACAATGAGCAGTTCTTC. This encodes CASSSGQSSYNEQFF. The chain recombines TRBV5-4 with TRBJ2-1; TRBD1 matches 7 bases. CDR3 length: 15 residues. The V segment lost 3 bases and the J segment 0 bases; nucleotides outside the gene matches: 3. Germline CDR1 and CDR2: SGHNT and YYREEE (reference sequence).

Written as DNA, the CDR3 is TGTGCCATCCTAGGTAATGGCTACACCTTC. Translation gives CAILGNGYTF. The chain joins TRBV10-3 to TRBJ1-2, with no clear D. Trimming shortened V by 8 bases and J by 6 bases, and 7 bases separated the two germline ends. Germline CDR1 is ENHRY and CDR2 is SYGVKD. The CDR3 runs 10 residues.

This chain connects TRBV19 to TRBJ1-1; the match to TRBD1 covers 10 bases. V lost 6 bases, J lost 4 bases, and 5 bases stayed unmatched. Per the germline V gene, CDR1 is LNHDA and CDR2 is SQIVND (reference sequence). The CDR3 spans 14 residues. CDR3 sequence reads: CASSRTGGITEAFF. The CDR3 nucleotides read TGTGCCAGTAGCAGGACAGGGGGAATCACTGAAGCTTTCTTT.

CDR3 loop: CASSPSGSIYEQYF. DNA for the CDR3: TGTGCCAGCAGCCCTAGCGGGTCTATCTACGAGCAGTACTTC. The V gene is TRBV5-4, the J gene TRBJ2-7, with TRBD2 matching 8 bases. The V gene's germline CDR1 is SGHNT and CDR2 YYREEE (reference sequence). The CDR3 covers 14 residues. Germline trimming cut 4 bases from V and 3 bases from J; bases unmatched to any gene: 6. Variable domain in full (rest from reference TRBV5-4 and TRBJ2-7): ETGVTQSPTHLIKTRGQQVTLRCSSQSGHNTVSWYQQALGQGPQFIFQYYREEENGRGNFPPRFSGLQFPNYSSELNVNALELDDSALYLCASSPSGSIYEQYFGPGTRLTVT.

The CDR3 bases are TGTGCCAGCAGCCTAGAGCCGACAGTCGTGGGCGGCTACACCTTC. Its protein product is CASSLEPTVVGGYTF. The genes are TRBV7-9 and TRBJ1-2; D possibly corresponds to TRBD1 (5 bases). This CDR3 is built from 15 residues. The V end lost 5 bases, the J end lost 8 bases, and 21 bases lay between the germline ends. Germline lookup yields CDR1 SEHNR and CDR2 FQNEAQ (reference sequence). The full variable domain, completed using reference TRBV7-9 and TRBJ1-2, is DTGVSQNPRHKITKRGQNVTFRCDPISEHNRLYWYRQTLGQGPEFLTYFQNEAQLEKSRLLSDRFSAERPKGSFSTLEIQRTEQGDSAMYLCASSLEPTVVGGYTFGSGTRLTVV.

In this sample, this clone turned up once. This sequence joins TRBV7-9 and TRBJ1-1; D is unresolved. The CDR3 covers 14 residues. Germline CDR1 and CDR2: SEHNR and FQNEAQ (reference sequence). Trimming removed 4 bases at V and 2 bases at J, with 11 bases between. The CDR3 bases are TGTGCCAGCAGCTCACAGCGGCTAAACACTGAAGCTTTCTTT. Translating gives CASSSQRLNTEAFF. Drawing the rest from reference TRBV7-9 and TRBJ1-1, the complete variable domain is DTGVSQNPRHKITKRGQNVTFRCDPISEHNRLYWYRQTLGQGPEFLTYFQNEAQLEKSRLLSDRFSAERPKGSFSTLEIQRTEQGDSAMYLCASSSQRLNTEAFFGQGTRLTVV.

The chain employs TRBV27 and TRBJ2-5, with 8 positions matching TRBD2. The CDR3 is 15 amino acids. The J segment lost 7 bases and the V segment lost 6 bases, leaving 13 bases of the junction unmatched. From germline, CDR1 is MNHEY and CDR2 SMNVEV (reference sequence). The CDR3 bases are TGTGCCAGCAGCCCGGTCCGGGGCGGGGGGCTGACCCAGTACTTC. Its protein product is CASSPVRGGGLTQYF.

This clone turned up a few times. The V call is TRBV7-2, the J call TRBJ2-4; D gene unclear. Germline assignment: CDR1 SGHTA and CDR2 FQGNSA. The CDR3 is 15 residues long. Trimming cost V 2 bases and J 0 bases, with 8 bases left between them. The DNA for the CDR3 is TGTGCCAGCAGCTTATTCCGGTTAGCCAAAAACATTCAGTACTTC. Amino acids: CASSLFRLAKNIQYF. The full variable domain, rest sourced from reference TRBV7-2 and TRBJ2-4, is GAGVSQSPSNKVTEKGKDVELRCDPISGHTALYWYRQSLGQGLEFLIYFQGNSAPDKSGLPSDRFSAERTGGSVSTLTIQRTQQEDSAVYLCASSLFRLAKNIQYFGAGTRLSVL.

The chain recombines TRBV7-9 with TRBJ1-1; 10 bases map to TRBD1. This CDR3 has 17 residues. Per the germline V gene, CDR1 is SEHNR and CDR2 is FQNEAQ (reference sequence). The J segment lost 2 bases and the V segment lost 4 bases, leaving 10 bases of the junction unmatched. The CDR3 nucleotides are TGTGCCAGCAGCTCCGCGGGACAGGGGATTTTTAACACTGAAGCTTTCTTT. Protein product: CASSSAGQGIFNTEAFF.

The chain links TRBV5-4 to TRBJ1-2; D is perhaps TRBD1 (6 bases). Germline V lookup: CDR1 SGHNT, CDR2 YYREEE (reference sequence). Trimming removed 6 bases from V and 4 bases from J, with 10 bases in between. CDR3 length equals 12 residues. The CDR3 protein is CASTTGSYGYTF. CDR3 in DNA: TGTGCCAGCACTACAGGGTCCTATGGCTACACCTTC.

This chain uses TRBV4-1 with TRBJ1-4; D perhaps matches TRBD1 (5 bases). The CDR3 loop spans 13 amino acids. CDR1 is MGHRA and CDR2 is YSYEKL in the germline V gene. Trimming stripped 1 base from V and 8 bases from J, with 8 bases between. Written as DNA, the CDR3 is TGCGCCAGCAGCCAAGCTTGGGGCGAAAAACTGTTTTTT. It encodes CASSQAWGEKLFF.

The chain joins TRBV5-1 to TRBJ2-7, with 7 nucleotides matching TRBD2. This CDR3 is built from 16 residues. V lost 2 bases, J lost 2 bases, and 10 bases stayed unmatched. From germline, CDR1 is SGHRS and CDR2 YFSETQ. CDR3 in amino acids: CASSFYTGTNTYEQYF. The CDR3 DNA follows: TGCGCCAGCAGCTTCTACACTGGGACTAACACCTACGAGCAGTACTTC.

The gene calls are TRBV6-1 and TRBJ2-1, with no clear D. CDR3 length: 14 amino acids. V gave up 6 bases and J gave up 0 bases, with 9 bases separating them. CDR1 is MNHNS and CDR2 is SASEGT in the germline V gene. DNA for the CDR3: TGTGCCAGCAGAATACATTCCTCCTACAATGAGCAGTTCTTC. Protein: CASRIHSSYNEQFF.

The rearrangement uses TRBV7-6 and TRBJ2-7, with TRBD2 as a possible D gene (5 bases). Trimming pared 4 bases from V and 0 bases from J, leaving 13 bases between. The CDR3 spans 15 residues. CDR1 and CDR2 from the germline V gene are SGHVS and FNYEAQ. CDR3 DNA sequence: TGTGCCAGCAGCTACGACGAGGGATTCTCCTACGAGCAGTACTTC. Its translation is CASSYDEGFSYEQYF.